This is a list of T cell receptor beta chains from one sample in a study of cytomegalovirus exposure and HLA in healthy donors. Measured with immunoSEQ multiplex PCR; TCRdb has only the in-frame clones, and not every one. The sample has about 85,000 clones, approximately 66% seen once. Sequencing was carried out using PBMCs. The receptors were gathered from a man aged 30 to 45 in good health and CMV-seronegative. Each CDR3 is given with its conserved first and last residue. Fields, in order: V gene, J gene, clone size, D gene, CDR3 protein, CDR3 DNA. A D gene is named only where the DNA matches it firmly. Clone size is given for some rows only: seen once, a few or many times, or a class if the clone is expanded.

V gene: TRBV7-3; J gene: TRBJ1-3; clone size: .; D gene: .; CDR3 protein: CASGGGGNTIYF; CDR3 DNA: TGTGCCAGCGGGGGGGGTGGAAACACCATATATTTT
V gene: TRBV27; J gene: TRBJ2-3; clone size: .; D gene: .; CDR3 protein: CASSSLVGTDTQYF; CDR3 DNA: TGTGCCAGCAGTTCCCTAGTAGGCACAGATACGCAGTATTTT
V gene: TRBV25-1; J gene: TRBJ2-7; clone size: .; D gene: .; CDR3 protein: CASSEYTSSYEQYF; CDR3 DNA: TGTGCCAGCAGTGAATATACCAGTTCCTACGAGCAGTACTTC
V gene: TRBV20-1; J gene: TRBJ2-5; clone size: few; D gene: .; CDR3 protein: CSAQYQETQYF; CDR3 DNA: TGCAGTGCTCAGTACCAAGAGACCCAGTACTTC
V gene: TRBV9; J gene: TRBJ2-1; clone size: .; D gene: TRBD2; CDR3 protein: CASSATSGGNNEQFF; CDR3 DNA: TGTGCCAGCAGCGCCACTAGCGGGGGTAACAATGAGCAGTTCTTC
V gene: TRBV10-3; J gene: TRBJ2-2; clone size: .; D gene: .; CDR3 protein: CAIRPGRNTGELFF; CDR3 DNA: TGTGCCATCAGGCCAGGCCGGAACACCGGGGAGCTGTTTTTT
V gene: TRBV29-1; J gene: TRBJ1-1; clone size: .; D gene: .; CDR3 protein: CSVVSVSTEAFF; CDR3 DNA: TGCAGCGTTGTCAGCGTCAGCACTGAAGCTTTCTTT
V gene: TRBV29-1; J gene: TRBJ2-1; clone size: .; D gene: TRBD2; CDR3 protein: CSVEDGRRTSGSYNEQFF; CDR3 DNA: TGCAGCGTTGAAGATGGGAGGCGGACTAGCGGGAGCTACAATGAGCAGTTCTTC
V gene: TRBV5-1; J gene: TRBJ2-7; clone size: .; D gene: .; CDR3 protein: CASSLGQGEQYF; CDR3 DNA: TGCGCCAGCAGCCTCGGGCAGGGAGAGCAGTACTTC
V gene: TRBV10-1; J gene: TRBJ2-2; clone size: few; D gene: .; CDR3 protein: CASSAPRGSLDTGELFF; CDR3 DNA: TGCGCCAGCAGTGCCCCAAGGGGGAGTTTGGACACCGGGGAGCTGTTTTTT
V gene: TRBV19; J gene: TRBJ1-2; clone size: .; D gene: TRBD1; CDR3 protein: CASSTRDRGGYGYTF; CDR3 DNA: TGTGCCAGTAGTACACGGGACAGGGGGGGATATGGCTACACCTTC
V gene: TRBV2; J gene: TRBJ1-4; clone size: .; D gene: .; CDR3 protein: CASSGTATLEKLFF; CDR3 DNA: TGTGCCAGCAGTGGGACAGCCACCCTGGAAAAACTGTTTTTT
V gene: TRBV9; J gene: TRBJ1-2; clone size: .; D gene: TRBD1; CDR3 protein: CASRGYITGGDYGYTF; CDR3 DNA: TGTGCCAGCAGGGGTTACATTACAGGGGGAGACTATGGCTACACCTTC
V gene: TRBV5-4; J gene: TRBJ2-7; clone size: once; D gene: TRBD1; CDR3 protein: CASSRGTVPYEQYF; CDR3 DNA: TGTGCCAGCAGCAGAGGGACAGTTCCCTACGAGCAGTACTTC
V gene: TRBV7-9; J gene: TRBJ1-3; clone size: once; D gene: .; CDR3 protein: CSSSLLSGNTIYF; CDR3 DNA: TGTTCCAGCAGCCTCCTTTCTGGAAACACCATATATTTT
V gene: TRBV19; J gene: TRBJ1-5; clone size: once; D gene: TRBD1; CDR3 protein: CATRKGAGSNQPQHF; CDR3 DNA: TGTGCCACCAGAAAGGGGGCTGGGAGCAATCAGCCCCAGCATTTT
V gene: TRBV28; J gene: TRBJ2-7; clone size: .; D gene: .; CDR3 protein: CASSFPADRIYEQYF; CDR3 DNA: TGTGCCAGCAGTTTCCCCGCTGACAGGATCTACGAGCAGTACTTC
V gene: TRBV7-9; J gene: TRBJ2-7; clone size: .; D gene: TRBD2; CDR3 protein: CASSLPASGSYEQYF; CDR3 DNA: TGTGCCAGCAGCTTACCGGCTAGCGGGAGTTACGAGCAGTACTTC
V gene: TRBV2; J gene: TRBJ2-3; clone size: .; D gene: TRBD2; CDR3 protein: CASRILAGVADTQYF; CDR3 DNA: TGTGCCAGCAGGATACTAGCGGGAGTTGCAGATACGCAGTATTTT
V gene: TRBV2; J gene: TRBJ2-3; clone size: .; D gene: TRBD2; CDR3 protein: CASSEGLAGTDTQYF; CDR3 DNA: TGTGCCAGCAGTGAGGGACTAGCGGGTACAGATACGCAGTATTTT
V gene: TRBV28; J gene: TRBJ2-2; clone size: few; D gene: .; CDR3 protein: CASSLVDFRGIGELFF; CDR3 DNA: TGTGCCAGCAGTTTGGTAGATTTTCGAGGTATCGGGGAGCTGTTTTTT
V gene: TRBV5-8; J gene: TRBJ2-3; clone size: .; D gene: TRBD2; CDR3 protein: CASSAWEGDTQYF; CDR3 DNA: TGTGCCAGCAGCGCTTGGGAGGGGGATACGCAGTATTTT
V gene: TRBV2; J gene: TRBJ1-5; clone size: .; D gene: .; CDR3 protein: CASSEARGPDPNQPQHF; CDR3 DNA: TGTGCCAGCAGTGAAGCAAGGGGTCCAGATCCTAATCAGCCCCAGCATTTT
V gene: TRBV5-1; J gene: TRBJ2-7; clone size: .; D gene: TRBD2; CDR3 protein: CASSQLAGAYEQYF; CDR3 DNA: TGCGCCAGCAGCCAGCTGGCGGGAGCCTACGAGCAGTACTTC